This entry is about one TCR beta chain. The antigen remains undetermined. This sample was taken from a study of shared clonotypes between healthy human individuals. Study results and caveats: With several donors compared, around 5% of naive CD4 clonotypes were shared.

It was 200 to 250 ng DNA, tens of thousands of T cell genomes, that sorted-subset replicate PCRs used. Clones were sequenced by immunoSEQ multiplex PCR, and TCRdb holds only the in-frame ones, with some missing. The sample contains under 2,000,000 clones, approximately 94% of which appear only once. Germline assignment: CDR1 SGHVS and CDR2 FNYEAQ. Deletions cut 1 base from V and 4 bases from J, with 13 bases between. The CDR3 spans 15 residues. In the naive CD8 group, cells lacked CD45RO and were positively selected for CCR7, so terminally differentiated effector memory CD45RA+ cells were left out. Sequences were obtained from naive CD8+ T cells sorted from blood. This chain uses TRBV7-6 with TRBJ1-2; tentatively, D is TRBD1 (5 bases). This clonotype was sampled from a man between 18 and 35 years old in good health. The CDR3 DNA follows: TGTGCCAGCAGCTTAGACGAGGGACTTTCCTATGGCTACACCTTC. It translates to CASSLDEGLSYGYTF.